Described below is a single T cell receptor (beta chain) sequence and its context. The V gene's germline CDR1 is MNHEY and CDR2 SVGAGI. With 8 bases clipped from V and 7 bases from J, the junction kept 8 bases outside the gene matches. This CDR3 region has 13 residues. The table came from immunoSEQ multiplex PCR; TCRdb's copy has only in-frame clones and leaves some out. The data show under 250,000 clones, with 80% seen just once and about 13% held by the top ten. These data belong to a study of blood T cell repertoires in COVID-19. For the study at large: From the United States, Italy and Spain came samples of acute and convalescent COVID-19. Sources were T cells, B-cell-depleted T cells, or PBMCs; the material itself was cDNA or gDNA.

Source material: peripheral blood. The TCR sequence derives from a human donor in a cohort sampled during active COVID-19. V gene TRBV6-5 combines with J gene TRBJ2-7; TRBD1 agrees at 10 bases. CDR3 nucleotides: TGTGCCAGCGAGGGACAGGGGACTGGAGAGCAGTACTTC. It codes for CASEGQGTGEQYF.